Detailed here is one TCR beta chain. The data were taken from a study of CD8+ T cells in alopecia areata. V was cut by 0 bases and J by 5 bases, with 16 bases left in between. CDR1 and CDR2 from the germline V gene are LNHNV and YYDKDF (reference sequence). The CDR3 runs to 17 residues. CD4+ cells from several patients were sorted into CD25+CD127- cells. RNA, once extracted, was reverse transcribed into cDNA for use as the sequencing template. Here immunoSEQ multiplex PCR was the method, and the copy in TCRdb shows in-frame clones only, minus some. Of roughly 20,000 clones in the sample, roughly 62% were seen once.

Material: CD4+ Tregs sorted from blood. The V call is TRBV15, the J call TRBJ2-2; D may match TRBD1 or TRBD2 (5 bases each). The sequence was obtained from a human donor with alopecia areata. The CDR3 spells CATSRDSPPWGTGELFF. The CDR3 nucleotides read TGTGCCACCAGCAGAGATTCTCCTCCCTGGGGGACCGGGGAGCTGTTTTTT.